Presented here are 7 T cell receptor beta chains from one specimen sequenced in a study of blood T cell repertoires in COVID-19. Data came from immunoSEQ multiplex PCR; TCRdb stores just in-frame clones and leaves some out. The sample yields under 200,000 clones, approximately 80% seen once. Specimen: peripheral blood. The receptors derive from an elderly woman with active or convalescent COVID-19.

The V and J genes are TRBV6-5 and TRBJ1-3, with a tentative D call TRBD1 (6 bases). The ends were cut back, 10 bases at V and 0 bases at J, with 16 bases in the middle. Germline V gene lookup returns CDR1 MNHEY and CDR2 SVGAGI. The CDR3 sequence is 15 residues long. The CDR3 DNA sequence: TGTGCCACCATCAAACAGGGCTACTCTGGAAACACCATATATTTT. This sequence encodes CATIKQGYSGNTIYF.

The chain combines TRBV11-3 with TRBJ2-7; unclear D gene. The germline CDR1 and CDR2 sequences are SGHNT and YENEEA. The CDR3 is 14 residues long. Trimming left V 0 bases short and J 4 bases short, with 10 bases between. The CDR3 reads CASSLDWQWYEQYF. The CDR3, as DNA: TGTGCCAGCAGCTTAGATTGGCAGTGGTACGAGCAGTACTTC. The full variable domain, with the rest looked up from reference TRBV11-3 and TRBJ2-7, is EAGVVQSPRYKIIEKKQPVAFWCNPISGHNTLYWYLQNLGQGPELLIRYENEEAVDDSQLPKDRFSAERLKGVDSTLKIQPAELGDSAVYLCASSLDWQWYEQYFGPGTRLTVT.

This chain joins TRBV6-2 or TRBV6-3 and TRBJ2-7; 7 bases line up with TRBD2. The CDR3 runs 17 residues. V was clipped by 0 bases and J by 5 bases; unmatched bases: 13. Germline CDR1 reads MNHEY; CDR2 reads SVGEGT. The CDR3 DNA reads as TGTGCCAGCAGTTACTCGGTGGGGAAGCGGGGAACCCACGAGCAGTACTTC. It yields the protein CASSYSVGKRGTHEQYF.

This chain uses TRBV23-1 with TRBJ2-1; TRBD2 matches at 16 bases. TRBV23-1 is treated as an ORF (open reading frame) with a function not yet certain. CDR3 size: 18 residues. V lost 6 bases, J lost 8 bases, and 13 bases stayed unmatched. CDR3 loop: CASSPGLAGGPGLYEQFF. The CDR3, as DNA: TGCGCCAGCAGCCCGGGACTAGCGGGGGGGCCAGGGCTTTATGAGCAGTTCTTC.

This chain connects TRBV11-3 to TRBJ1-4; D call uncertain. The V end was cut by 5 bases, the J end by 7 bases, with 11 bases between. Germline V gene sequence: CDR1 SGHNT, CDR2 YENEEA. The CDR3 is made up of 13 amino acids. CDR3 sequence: CASSPQKSEKLFF. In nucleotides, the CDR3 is TGTGCCAGCAGCCCACAAAAAAGTGAAAAACTGTTTTTT.

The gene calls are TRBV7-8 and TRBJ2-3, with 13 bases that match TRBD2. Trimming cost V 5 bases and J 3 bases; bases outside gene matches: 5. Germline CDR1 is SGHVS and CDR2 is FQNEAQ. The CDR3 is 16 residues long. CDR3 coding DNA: TGTGCCAGCAGCACGCGGGGACTAGCGGGAACAGATACGCAGTATTTT. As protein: CASSTRGLAGTDTQYF.

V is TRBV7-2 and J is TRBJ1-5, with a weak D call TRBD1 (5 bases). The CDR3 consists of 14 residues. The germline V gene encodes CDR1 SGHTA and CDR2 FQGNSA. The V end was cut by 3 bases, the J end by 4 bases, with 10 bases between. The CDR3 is CASSFLGQNQPQHF. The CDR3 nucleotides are TGTGCCAGCAGCTTTTTGGGGCAAAATCAGCCCCAGCATTTT.